Shown below are 30 T cell receptor beta chains from a single sample sequenced in a study of blood T cell repertoires in COVID-19 (dated by TCRdb to 2018 to 2021). The library came from the immunoSEQ multiplex PCR assay. Drawn from immuneACCESS, this table holds only the in-frame rearrangements with V and J called that TCRdb kept. Clones are partly lost; checked studies trace under half to an unresolved V gene and leave the rest unexplained. The sample table contains over 200,000 clones; only one count was recorded for 83% of them. Together, the top ten hold 2.5% of the sample. The sequenced sample consisted of peripheral blood. These receptors all stem from a woman in her thirties or forties with active or convalescent COVID-19.

The CDR3 coding sequence is TGTGCCAGCGATTTTGGAGGGTTGGAAGATACGCAGTATTTT. Translating gives CASDFGGLEDTQYF. V usage is TRBV7-9 and J usage is TRBJ2-3, with D perhaps TRBD2 (6 bases). The V gene lost 8 bases and the J gene lost 5 bases, with 17 bases spanning the gap. The CDR3 runs 14 residues. Germline CDR1 and CDR2: SEHNR and FQNEAQ (reference sequence).

V is TRBV28 and J is TRBJ2-2; D possibly corresponds to TRBD2 (7 bases). Trimming shortened V by 7 bases and J by 1 base, and 13 bases separated the two germline ends. The CDR3 has 15 residues. CDR1 MDHEN and CDR2 SYDVKM come from the germline V gene. The CDR3 here is CASIGGGRNTGELFF. CDR3 in DNA: TGTGCCAGCATTGGGGGGGGCCGGAACACCGGGGAGCTGTTTTTT.

The chain uses TRBV24-1 and TRBJ2-2; 7 nucleotides agree with TRBD2. Trimming at V came to 0 bases and at J to 4 bases, leaving 16 bases not matched to a gene. There are 20 residues in the CDR3. The germline CDR1 and CDR2 sequences are KGHDR and SFDVKD. The CDR3 is CATSDLGVRSAGDSTGELFF. DNA for the CDR3: TGTGCCACCAGTGATTTGGGGGTTAGGTCGGCGGGGGATTCCACCGGGGAGCTGTTTTTT.

V gene TRBV28 combines with J gene TRBJ2-1, with D tentatively TRBD1 (5 bases). Germline assignment: CDR1 MDHEN and CDR2 SYDVKM. V was clipped by 4 bases and J by 7 bases, with 14 bases between them. The CDR3 totals 14 residues. The CDR3: CASSSRAQGNEQFF. The CDR3 DNA reads TGTGCCAGCAGTTCCCGAGCGCAGGGAAATGAGCAGTTCTTC. Full variable domain (remainder filled in from reference TRBV28 and TRBJ2-1): DVKVTQSSRYLVKRTGEKVFLECVQDMDHENMFWYRQDPGLGLRLIYFSYDVKMKEKGDIPEGYSVSREKKERFSLILESASTNQTSMYLCASSSRAQGNEQFFGPGTRLTVL.

This clone has just a few counts. V usage is TRBV5-1 and J usage is TRBJ2-3; TRBD2 aligns across 11 bases. V lost 4 bases to trimming and J lost 0 bases; unmatched junction nucleotides: 4. The CDR3 sequence is 16 residues long. Germline V CDR1 and CDR2: SGHRS, YFSETQ. The CDR3 sequence: CASSPLAGGSTDTQYF. The CDR3 nucleotides are TGCGCCAGCAGCCCGTTAGCGGGGGGGAGCACAGATACGCAGTATTTT.

This chain joins TRBV7-9 and TRBJ2-7; 8 bases are shared with TRBD1. V was pared by 5 bases and J by 3 bases, with 3 bases of the junction left unmatched. CDR1 and CDR2 (germline): SEHNR, FQNEAQ (reference sequence). CDR3 length: 13 amino acids. CDR3 region: CASSRDRLYEQYF. CDR3 in DNA: TGTGCCAGCAGCCGGGACAGGCTCTACGAGCAGTACTTC. Using reference TRBV7-9 and TRBJ2-7 for the parts outside the CDR3, the full variable domain is DTGVSQNPRHKITKRGQNVTFRCDPISEHNRLYWYRQTLGQGPEFLTYFQNEAQLEKSRLLSDRFSAERPKGSFSTLEIQRTEQGDSAMYLCASSRDRLYEQYFGPGTRLTVT.

The V call is TRBV19, the J call TRBJ1-2, with D possibly TRBD1 on 6 matching bases. From germline, CDR1 is LNHDA and CDR2 SQIVND (reference sequence). Between the trimmed V and J ends, which lost 3 bases and 4 bases, there was a span of 15 bases. This CDR3 is 15 amino acids long. CDR3 loop: CASSIGTGRAYGYTF. In DNA form, the CDR3 reads TGTGCCAGTAGTATTGGTACAGGGAGGGCCTATGGCTACACCTTC.

This clone has just one count. V and J are TRBV6-1 and TRBJ2-7, with TRBD1 matching over 10 bases. In germline, CDR1 is MNHNS, CDR2 SASEGT. The CDR3 is made up of 15 amino acids. J lost 6 bases, V lost 3 bases, and 8 bases had no gene match. CDR3 nucleotide sequence: TGTGCCAGCAGTGATAGGACAGGGGGACTTAGCGAGCAGTACTTC. It codes for CASSDRTGGLSEQYF.

The chain employs TRBV6-5 and TRBJ1-2; 8 nucleotides align to TRBD1. The CDR3 is 13 amino acids. Germline V CDR1 and CDR2: MNHEY, SVGAGI. The J segment lost 6 bases and the V segment lost 6 bases, leaving 6 bases of the junction unmatched. CDR3 residues: CASSLDRGNGYTF. The DNA for the CDR3 is TGTGCCAGCAGCTTAGACAGGGGCAATGGCTACACCTTC.

This clone appeared once. CDR3 sequence (DNA): TGTGCCAGCTCACAGAGTGGCGGAAACATTCAGTACTTC. This codes for CASSQSGGNIQYF. The chain recombines TRBV18 with TRBJ2-4, with no clear D. V was pared by 4 bases and J by 6 bases, with 10 bases between. Germline V gene lookup returns CDR1 KGHSH and CDR2 LQKENI. This CDR3 contains 13 residues.

The rearrangement uses TRBV15 and TRBJ2-3, with D possibly matching TRBD1 (8 bases). This CDR3 has 21 amino acids. The germline V and J ends were trimmed by 5 bases and 7 bases, with 37 bases remaining between them. In germline, CDR1 is LNHNV, CDR2 YYDKDF (reference sequence). This CDR3 is CATSSLGGDRKQLVGRNTQYF. In DNA, the CDR3 is TGTGCCACCAGCTCACTGGGGGGGGACAGGAAGCAATTAGTTGGTCGGAATACGCAGTATTTT.

This clone was detected only once. The genes are TRBV12-3 or TRBV12-4 and TRBJ1-2; D is unclear. V dropped 6 bases and J dropped 2 bases, with 10 bases sitting between them. The CDR3 loop spans 13 amino acids. CDR3 nucleotide sequence: TGTGCCAGCAGCCGTGACGGGAACTATGGCTACACCTTC. Residues: CASSRDGNYGYTF.

The chain is built from TRBV10-2 and TRBJ2-7; D not certain. This CDR3 has 12 residues. Trimming stripped 3 bases from V and 3 bases from J, with 6 bases between. CDR1 is WSHSY and CDR2 is SAAADI in the germline V gene. The CDR3 region is CASSDYVYEQYF. The CDR3 bases are TGCGCCAGCAGTGACTATGTCTACGAGCAGTACTTC.

The chain recombines TRBV13 with TRBJ1-1, with no clear D. Germline CDR1 and CDR2: PRHDT and FYEKMQ (reference sequence). Trimming removed 6 bases at V and 4 bases at J, with 15 bases between. This CDR3 is built from 14 residues. CDR3 residues: CASSSLGGGTEAFF. In DNA, the CDR3 is TGTGCCAGCAGTTCCCTGGGAGGAGGCACTGAAGCTTTCTTT.

This clone appeared a single time. This chain connects TRBV12-5 to TRBJ2-7, with TRBD1 as a possible D gene (5 bases). CDR3 length equals 12 residues. Trimming took 2 bases from V and 4 from J, leaving 6 bases between them. Germline CDR1 LGHNT, CDR2 FRNRAP. CDR3 sequence (DNA): TGTGCTAGTGGTTTGCAGGGTTACGAGCAGTACTTC. This sequence encodes CASGLQGYEQYF.

The chain carries TRBV7-8 and TRBJ1-1; perhaps TRBD1 as D (5 bases). Germline values: CDR1 SGHVS, CDR2 FQNEAQ. This CDR3 has 12 residues. Trimming took off 3 bases at V and 6 bases at J, with 8 bases between the two ends. The CDR3 protein is CASSLTVAEAFF. For the CDR3, the DNA is TGTGCCAGCAGCTTGACAGTAGCTGAAGCTTTCTTT. Full variable domain (rest looked up from reference TRBV7-8 and TRBJ1-1): GAGVSQSPRYKVAKRGQDVALRCDPISGHVSLFWYQQALGQGPEFLTYFQNEAQLDKSGLPSDRFFAERPEGSVSTLKIQRTQQEDSAVYLCASSLTVAEAFFGQGTRLTVV.

This clone was recorded a few times. The chain combines TRBV2 with TRBJ1-4; 7 nucleotides line up with TRBD1. CDR3 size: 16 residues. Trimming cost V 0 bases and J 8 bases; bases outside gene matches: 9. Germline loops: CDR1 SNHLY, CDR2 FYNNEI. The DNA for the CDR3 is TGTGCCAGCAGTGAAGCTGACTTCGGGACAGACGAAAAACTGTTTTTT. This translates into CASSEADFGTDEKLFF.

The chain combines TRBV7-9 with TRBJ2-1, with 8 bases identical to TRBD2. This CDR3 is built from 15 residues. The germline V gene has CDR1 SEHNR and CDR2 FQNEAQ (reference sequence). Germline trimming cut 3 bases from V and 6 bases from J; bases unmatched to any gene: 7. CDR3 nucleotides: TGTGCCAGCAGCTTTGGGCTAGCGGGTTTCAATGAGCAGTTCTTC. It is translated as CASSFGLAGFNEQFF.

The chain couples TRBV9 to TRBJ1-1, with no clear D. The CDR3 spans 13 residues. The germline V gene encodes CDR1 SGDLS and CDR2 YYNGEE. V gave up 4 bases and J gave up 7 bases, with 14 bases separating them. The CDR3 DNA reads TGTGCCAGCAGCTTTACTGTCCGGGGTGAAGCTTTCTTT. Protein sequence: CASSFTVRGEAFF.

The chain joins TRBV4-1 to TRBJ2-5; possible D gene TRBD1, 5 bases. The CDR3 contains 14 residues. V was pared by 1 base and J by 6 bases, with 12 bases between. From germline, CDR1 is MGHRA and CDR2 YSYEKL. The CDR3 sequence is CASSQGTDMKTQYF. The DNA for the CDR3 is TGCGCCAGCAGCCAAGGAACGGACATGAAGACCCAGTACTTC.

The chain uses TRBV18 and TRBJ2-1; 9 nucleotides agree with TRBD2. V trimming: 0 bases; J trimming: 7 bases; junction bases outside the gene matches: 7. This CDR3 contains 16 residues. Looked up from germline, CDR1 is KGHSH and CDR2 is LQKENI. The CDR3 DNA is TGTGCCAGCTCACCACCCGGCGGGAGGGCCCAGAATGAGCAGTTCTTC. Its translation is CASSPPGGRAQNEQFF.

The chain links TRBV24-1 to TRBJ2-7; TRBD2 matches 8 bases. The V segment lost 0 bases and the J segment 9 bases; nucleotides outside the gene matches: 6. The V gene's germline CDR1 is KGHDR and CDR2 SFDVKD. This CDR3 is 14 amino acids long. The CDR3 DNA reads TGTGCCACCAGTGATTTGCTCGGCCGGGGGGGGCAGTACTTC. It translates to CATSDLLGRGGQYF.

The rearrangement uses TRBV6-5 and TRBJ2-3, with a possible D match to TRBD1 (7 bases). CDR1 and CDR2 from the germline V gene are MNHEY and SVGAGI. V dropped 2 bases and J dropped 4 bases, with 13 bases sitting between them. The CDR3 covers 15 residues. CDR3 sequence: CASSYDREAADTQYF. The CDR3, as DNA: TGTGCCAGCAGTTACGACAGGGAGGCGGCAGATACGCAGTATTTT.

The chain employs TRBV7-8 and TRBJ1-2; D gene uncertain. The CDR3 spans 13 residues. The V end lost 2 bases, the J end lost 2 bases, and 6 bases lay between the germline ends. CDR1 and CDR2 (germline): SGHVS, FQNEAQ. CDR3 nucleotide sequence: TGTGCCAGCAGCTTACGAGGAAACTATGGCTACACCTTC. Translating it yields CASSLRGNYGYTF.

The chain combines TRBV6-5 with TRBJ1-4; maybe TRBD1 (6 bases). CDR1 and CDR2 from the germline V gene are MNHEY and SVGAGI. The CDR3 length is 14 residues. Trimming removed 8 bases from V and 0 bases from J, with 10 bases in between. CDR3 amino acids: CASAYRATNEKLFF. For the CDR3, the DNA is TGTGCCAGCGCGTACAGGGCAACTAATGAAAAACTGTTTTTT.

CDR3 nucleotides: TGCGCCAGCAGCCAACTGACAGGGAGAAACACTGAAGCTTTCTTT. Translating it yields CASSQLTGRNTEAFF. The rearrangement links TRBV4-3 to TRBJ1-1; 7 bases agree with TRBD1. Trimming took 2 bases from V and 2 from J; bases not matched to a gene: 5. The CDR3 contains 15 residues. CDR1 is LGHNA and CDR2 is YSLEER in the germline V gene.

This clone was seen only once. The V and J genes are TRBV19 and TRBJ1-2, with 12 bases identical to TRBD1. After removal of 7 bases from V and 7 bases from J, the junction contained 7 bases not matched to a gene. This CDR3 spans 14 amino acids. Germline-derived CDR1 and CDR2 are LNHDA and SQIVND (reference sequence). The CDR3 DNA follows: TGTGCCAGTACCCCGGGACAGGGGGCGGTTGGCTACACCTTC. Protein: CASTPGQGAVGYTF.

The rearrangement joins TRBV7-9 to TRBJ1-2; D is unresolved. The CDR3 has 12 residues. The ends were cut back, 0 bases at V and 6 bases at J, with 5 bases in the middle. Germline V lookup: CDR1 SEHNR, CDR2 FQNEAQ (reference sequence). The CDR3 region has the DNA TGTGCCAGCAGCTTAGCACAGAATGGCTACACCTTC. Translated: CASSLAQNGYTF.

This chain uses TRBV9 with TRBJ1-2; no clear D gene. The CDR3 is made up of 12 amino acids. Trimming stripped 0 bases from V and 6 bases from J, with 6 bases between. CDR1 and CDR2 from the germline V gene are SGDLS and YYNGEE. The CDR3 coding sequence is TGTGCCAGCAGCGTAGGTCCGGATGGCTACACCTTC. Its translation: CASSVGPDGYTF. The complete variable domain, with remaining parts taken from reference TRBV9 and TRBJ1-2, reads DSGVTQTPKHLITATGQRVTLRCSPRSGDLSVYWYQQSLDQGLQFLIQYYNGEERAKGNILERFSAQQFPDLHSELNLSSLELGDSALYFCASSVGPDGYTFGSGTRLTVV.

This clone was counted once. The chain uses TRBV5-4 and TRBJ2-5; tentative D call: TRBD2 (6 bases). V was shortened by 4 bases and J by 6 bases, with 19 bases between the two germline ends. CDR3 length: 15 amino acids. Germline values: CDR1 SGHNT, CDR2 YYREEE (reference sequence). CDR3 nucleotide sequence: TGTGCCAGCAGCCCGGACGGGGGAGGAGTAAAGACCCAGTACTTC. Its protein product is CASSPDGGGVKTQYF.